This is a list of T cell receptor beta chains from one sample in a study of blood T cell repertoires in COVID-19. Sequencing used immunoSEQ multiplex PCR; TCRdb keeps in-frame clones, though not all of them. The sample has 100,000 to 150,000 clones; about 89% are singletons. Source material: peripheral blood. The source is a woman aged 70-85 years with COVID-19, enrolled during active disease. Each CDR3 is given with its conserved first and last residue. Size is omitted from some rows. Given values are once, few, many or a class for expanded clones.

>19|TRBV12-5|TRBJ1-1|few
CANATGHDSAPFMNTEAFF
>14|TRBV28|TRBJ1-2|NA
CASSFRGPPYGYTF
>16|TRBV28|TRBJ1-2|NA
CASSTLGHSTLYGYTF
>13|TRBV2|TRBJ1-3|NA
CASRSGAGNTIYF
>12|TRBV19|TRBJ2-5|NA
CASNQGEETQYF
>15|TRBV9|TRBJ1-4|NA
CASSVDQGRNEKLFF
>13|TRBV6-1|TRBJ1-1|few
CASSEVGDTEAFF
>14|TRBV6-1|TRBJ1-1|NA
CASSEDYRGTEAFF
>15|TRBV7-3|TRBJ2-2|NA
CASSLQGAKTGELFF
>15|TRBV7-9|TRBJ1-3|NA
CASSRDRFSGNTIYF
>15|TRBV18|TRBJ2-3|NA
CASSPNRQVGDTQYF
>16|TRBV7-2|TRBJ2-5|NA
CASSLFPGLLQETQYF
>18|TRBV4-1|TRBJ1-4|NA
CASSQAPAGRMPDEKLFF
>14|TRBV25-1|TRBJ1-2|NA
CASSEGRVNYGYTF
>17|TRBV11-2|TRBJ2-3|NA
CASSSPGGRVGTDTQYF
>16|TRBV7-6|TRBJ2-3|NA
CASSLGTPSGTDTQYF
>15|TRBV11-2|TRBJ1-3|NA
CASSLVPLSGNTIYF
>14|TRBV2|TRBJ2-5|NA
CASRPTGFQETQYF
>12|TRBV7-2|TRBJ1-3|NA
CASSLDSYTIYF
>13|TRBV11-2|TRBJ2-1|once
CASSLERGNEQFF
>15|TRBV28|TRBJ2-7|NA
CASSPPGQPFREQYF
>14|TRBV2|TRBJ2-1|NA
CASNGQGAYNEQFF
>17|TRBV7-2|TRBJ1-2|NA
CASTLGSGVRSHYGYTF
>14|TRBV5-5|TRBJ1-2|NA
CASSLSHQGLGYTF
>12|TRBV28|TRBJ1-4|NA
CASGRVGEKLFF
>14|TRBV6-5|TRBJ2-7|NA
CASSSSWQSYEQYF
>15|TRBV2|TRBJ1-5|NA
CASSDARGGGQPQHF
>14|TRBV29-1|TRBJ1-1|NA
CSVGDSPSWTEAFF
>15|TRBV6-5|TRBJ1-1|NA
CASSPRPDRGTEAFF
>16|TRBV9|TRBJ1-1|NA
CASSPRATGSDTEAFF
>11|TRBV19|TRBJ1-6|NA
CASQQTGKYHF